This record concerns one T cell receptor beta chain sequence. Its antigen is not identified. This sample was included in a study of vaccination and CD4 T cells after COVID-19. Researchers used the Oncomine TCR Beta short-read assay to sequence DNA from cultured CD4+ T cells. From the PCR reads, TCRdb called clonotypes with MiXCR, one entry per CDR3 protein. The data show 15,000 or so distinct CDR3 sequences, over 45% seen once. Treatment of the sample: roughly 10-day PBMC culture with coronavirus spike peptide pools or control peptides (ViraFEST assay). Material: cultured CD4+ T cells from blood, obtained after SARS-CoV-2 vaccination. The receptor was isolated from a human donor with COVID-19.

DNA for the CDR3: TGTGCCAGCAGCCAAGATCGAGGCCAGCGGGGGGGACAAGAGACCCAGTACTTC. This codes for CASSQDRGQRGGQETQYF. J is TRBJ2-5 and V is TRBV4-2; TRBD2 matches 10 bases. CDR1 LGHNA and CDR2 YNFKEQ come from the germline V gene. With V trimmed by 0 bases and J by 2 bases, 9 bases remained unmatched. The CDR3 sequence is 18 residues long.